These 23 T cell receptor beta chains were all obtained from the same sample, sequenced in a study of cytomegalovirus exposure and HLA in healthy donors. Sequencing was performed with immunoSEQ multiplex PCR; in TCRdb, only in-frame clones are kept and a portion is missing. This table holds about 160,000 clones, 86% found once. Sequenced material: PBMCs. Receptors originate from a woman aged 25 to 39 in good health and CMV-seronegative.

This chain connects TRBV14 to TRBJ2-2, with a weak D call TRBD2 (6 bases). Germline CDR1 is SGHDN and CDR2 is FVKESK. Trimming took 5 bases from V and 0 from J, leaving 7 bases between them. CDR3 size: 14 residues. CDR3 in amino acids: CASSAGPNTGELFF. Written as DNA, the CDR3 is TGTGCCAGCAGCGCGGGGCCGAACACCGGGGAGCTGTTTTTT. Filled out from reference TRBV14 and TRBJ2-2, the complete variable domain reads EAGVTQFPSHSVIEKGQTVTLRCDPISGHDNLYWYRRVMGKEIKFLLHFVKESKQDESGMPNNRFLAERTGGTYSTLKVQPAELEDSGVYFCASSAGPNTGELFFGEGSRLTVL.

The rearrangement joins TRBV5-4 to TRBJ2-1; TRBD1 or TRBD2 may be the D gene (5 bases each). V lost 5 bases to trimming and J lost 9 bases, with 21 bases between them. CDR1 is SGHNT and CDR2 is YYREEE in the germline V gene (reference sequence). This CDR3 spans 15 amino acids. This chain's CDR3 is CASSFGTATPAEQFF. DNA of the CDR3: TGTGCCAGCAGTTTTGGGACGGCCACGCCAGCTGAGCAGTTCTTC.

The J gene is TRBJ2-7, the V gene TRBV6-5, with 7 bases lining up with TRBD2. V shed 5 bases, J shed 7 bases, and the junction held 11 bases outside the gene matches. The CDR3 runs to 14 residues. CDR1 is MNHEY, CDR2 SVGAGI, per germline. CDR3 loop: CASSRSGTISEQYF. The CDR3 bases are TGTGCCAGCAGTCGCTCCGGGACTATCAGTGAGCAGTACTTC.

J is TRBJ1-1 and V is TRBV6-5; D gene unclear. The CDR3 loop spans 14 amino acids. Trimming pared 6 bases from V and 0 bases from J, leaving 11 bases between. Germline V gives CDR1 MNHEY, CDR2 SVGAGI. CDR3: CASRTDGMNTEAFF. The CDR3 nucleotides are TGTGCCAGCAGAACGGACGGGATGAACACTGAAGCTTTCTTT.

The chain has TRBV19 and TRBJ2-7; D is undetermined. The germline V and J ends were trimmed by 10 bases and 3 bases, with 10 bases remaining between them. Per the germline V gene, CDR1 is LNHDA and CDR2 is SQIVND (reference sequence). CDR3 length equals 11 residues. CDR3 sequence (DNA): TGTGCCACCAAACTAAACTACGAGCAGTACTTC. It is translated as CATKLNYEQYF.

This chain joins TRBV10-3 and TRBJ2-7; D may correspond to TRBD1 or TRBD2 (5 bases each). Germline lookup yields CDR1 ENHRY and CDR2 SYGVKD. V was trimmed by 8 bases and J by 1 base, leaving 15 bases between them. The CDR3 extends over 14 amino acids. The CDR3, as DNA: TGTGCCATCTGGGACGGACAACCTTCCTACGAGCAGTACTTC. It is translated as CAIWDGQPSYEQYF.

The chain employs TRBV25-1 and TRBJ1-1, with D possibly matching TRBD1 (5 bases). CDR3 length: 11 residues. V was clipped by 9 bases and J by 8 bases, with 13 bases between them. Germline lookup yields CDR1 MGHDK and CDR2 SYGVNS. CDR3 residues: CASRQWGEAFF. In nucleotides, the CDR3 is TGTGCCAGTCGACAGTGGGGGGAAGCTTTCTTT. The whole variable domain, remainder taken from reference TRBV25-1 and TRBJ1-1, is EADIYQTPRYLVIGTGKKITLECSQTMGHDKMYWYQQDPGMELHLIHYSYGVNSTEKGDLSSESTVSRIRTEHFPLTLESARPSHTSQYLCASRQWGEAFFGQGTRLTVV.

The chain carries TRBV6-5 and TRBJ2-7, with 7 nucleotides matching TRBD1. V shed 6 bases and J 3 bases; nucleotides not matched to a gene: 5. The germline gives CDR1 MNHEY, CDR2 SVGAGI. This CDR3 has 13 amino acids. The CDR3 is CASSRQGRYEQYF. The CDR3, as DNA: TGTGCCAGCAGCAGACAGGGTCGCTACGAGCAGTACTTC.

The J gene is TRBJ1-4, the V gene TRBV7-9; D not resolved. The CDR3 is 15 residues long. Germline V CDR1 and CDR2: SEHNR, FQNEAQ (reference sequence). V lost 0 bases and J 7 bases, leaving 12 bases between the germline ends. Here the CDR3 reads CASSLAAQFGEKLFF. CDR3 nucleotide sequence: TGTGCCAGCAGCTTAGCGGCCCAATTTGGTGAAAAACTGTTTTTT.

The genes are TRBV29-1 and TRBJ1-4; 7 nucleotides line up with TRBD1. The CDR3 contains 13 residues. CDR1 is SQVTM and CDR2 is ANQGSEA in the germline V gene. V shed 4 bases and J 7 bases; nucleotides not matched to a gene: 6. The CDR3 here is CSVGAGGVEKLFF. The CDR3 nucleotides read TGCAGCGTTGGGGCAGGGGGAGTTGAAAAACTGTTTTTT. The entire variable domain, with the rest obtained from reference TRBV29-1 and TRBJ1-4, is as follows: SAVISQKPSRDICQRGTSLTIQCQVDSQVTMMFWYRQQPGQSLTLIATANQGSEATYESGFVIDKFPISRPNLTFSTLTVSNMSPEDSSIYLCSVGAGGVEKLFFGSGTQLSVL.

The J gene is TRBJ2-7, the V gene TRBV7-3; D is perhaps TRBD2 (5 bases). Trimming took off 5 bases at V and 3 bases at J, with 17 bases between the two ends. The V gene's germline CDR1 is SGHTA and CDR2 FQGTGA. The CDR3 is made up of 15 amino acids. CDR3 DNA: TGTGCCAGCAGCCATACGGCCGGGATCGGCTACGAGCAGTACTTC. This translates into CASSHTAGIGYEQYF.

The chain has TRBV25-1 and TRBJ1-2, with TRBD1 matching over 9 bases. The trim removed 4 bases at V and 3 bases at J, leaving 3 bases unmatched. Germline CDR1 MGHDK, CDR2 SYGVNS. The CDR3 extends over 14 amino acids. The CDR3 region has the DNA TGTGCCAGCAGTGCGACAGGGGGTTACTATGGCTACACCTTC. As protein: CASSATGGYYGYTF.

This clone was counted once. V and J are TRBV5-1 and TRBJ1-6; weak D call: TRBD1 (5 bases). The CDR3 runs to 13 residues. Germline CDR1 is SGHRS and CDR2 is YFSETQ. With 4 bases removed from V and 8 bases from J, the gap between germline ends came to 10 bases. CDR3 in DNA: TGCGCCAGCAGCGCCTCACAGGATTCACCCCTCCACTTT. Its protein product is CASSASQDSPLHF.

CDR3: CSVDAGGGHRREQYF. In DNA, the CDR3 is TGCAGCGTTGACGCAGGGGGCGGACACAGAAGGGAGCAGTACTTC. The rearrangement joins TRBV29-1 to TRBJ2-7; the match to TRBD1 covers 8 bases. Germline assignment: CDR1 SQVTM and CDR2 ANQGSEA. Trimming removed 3 bases from V and 7 bases from J; junction bases left unmatched: 14. The CDR3 is made up of 15 amino acids.

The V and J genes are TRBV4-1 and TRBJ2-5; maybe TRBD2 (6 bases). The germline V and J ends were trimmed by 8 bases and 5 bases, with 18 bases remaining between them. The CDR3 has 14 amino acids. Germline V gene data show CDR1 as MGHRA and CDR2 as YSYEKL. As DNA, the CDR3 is TGCGCCAGCGGGGAGGCGGCGTTTGGGGAGACCCAGTACTTC. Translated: CASGEAAFGETQYF.

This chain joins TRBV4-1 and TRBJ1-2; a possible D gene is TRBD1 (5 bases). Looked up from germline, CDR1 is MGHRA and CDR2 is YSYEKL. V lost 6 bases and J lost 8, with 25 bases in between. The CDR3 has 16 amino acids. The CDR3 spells CASRPEAGGGIKGYTF. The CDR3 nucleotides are TGCGCCAGCAGGCCAGAGGCCGGGGGGGGTATTAAGGGCTACACCTTC.

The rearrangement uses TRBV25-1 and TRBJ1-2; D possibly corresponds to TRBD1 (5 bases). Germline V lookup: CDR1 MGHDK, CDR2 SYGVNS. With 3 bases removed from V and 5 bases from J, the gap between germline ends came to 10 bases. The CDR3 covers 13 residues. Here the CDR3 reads CASSEAGMYGYTF. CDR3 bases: TGTGCCAGCAGTGAGGCAGGGATGTATGGCTACACCTTC.

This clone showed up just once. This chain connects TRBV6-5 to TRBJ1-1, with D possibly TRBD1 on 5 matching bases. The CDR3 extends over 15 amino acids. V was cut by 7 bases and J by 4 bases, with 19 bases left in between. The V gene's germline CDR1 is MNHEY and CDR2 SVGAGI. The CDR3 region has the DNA TGTGCCAGCACCCCGGGGGGGGGTCGGGGCACTGAAGCTTTCTTT. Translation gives CASTPGGGRGTEAFF.

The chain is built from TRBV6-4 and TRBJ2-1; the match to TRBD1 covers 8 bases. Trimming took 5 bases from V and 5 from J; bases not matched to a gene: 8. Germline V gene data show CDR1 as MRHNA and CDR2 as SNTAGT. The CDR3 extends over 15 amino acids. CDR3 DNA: TGTGCCAGCAGTCAGGACAGGGTCGGAAACAATGAGCAGTTCTTC. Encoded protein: CASSQDRVGNNEQFF.

This chain's CDR3 is CASSLGSIGGYTF. In nucleotides, the CDR3 is TGTGCCAGCAGCTTGGGGTCAATTGGGGGCTACACCTTC. V usage is TRBV5-5 and J usage is TRBJ1-2, with D unresolved. Looked up from germline, CDR1 is SGHKS and CDR2 is YYEKEE (reference sequence). The CDR3 totals 13 residues. The V and J ends lost 0 bases and 8 bases respectively, with 11 bases between them.

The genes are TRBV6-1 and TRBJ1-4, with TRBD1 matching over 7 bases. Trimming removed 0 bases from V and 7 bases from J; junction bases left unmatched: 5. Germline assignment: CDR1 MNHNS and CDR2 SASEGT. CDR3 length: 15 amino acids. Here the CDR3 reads CASSEALQGGEKLFF. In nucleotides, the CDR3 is TGTGCCAGCAGTGAAGCGCTCCAGGGGGGTGAAAAACTGTTTTTT.

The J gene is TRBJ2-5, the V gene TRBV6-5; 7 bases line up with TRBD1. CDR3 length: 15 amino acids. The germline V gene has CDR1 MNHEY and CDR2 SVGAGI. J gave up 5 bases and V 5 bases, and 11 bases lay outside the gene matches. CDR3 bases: TGTGCCAGCAGTAACCTGACAGGGTTGGTGGAGACCCAGTACTTC. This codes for CASSNLTGLVETQYF.

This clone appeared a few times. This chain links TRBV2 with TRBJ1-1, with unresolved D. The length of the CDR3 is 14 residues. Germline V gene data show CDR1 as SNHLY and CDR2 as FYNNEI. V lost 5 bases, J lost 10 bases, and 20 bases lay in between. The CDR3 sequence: CASSPQAGPAGAFF. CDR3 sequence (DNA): TGTGCCAGCAGTCCCCAAGCAGGTCCAGCCGGAGCTTTCTTT.